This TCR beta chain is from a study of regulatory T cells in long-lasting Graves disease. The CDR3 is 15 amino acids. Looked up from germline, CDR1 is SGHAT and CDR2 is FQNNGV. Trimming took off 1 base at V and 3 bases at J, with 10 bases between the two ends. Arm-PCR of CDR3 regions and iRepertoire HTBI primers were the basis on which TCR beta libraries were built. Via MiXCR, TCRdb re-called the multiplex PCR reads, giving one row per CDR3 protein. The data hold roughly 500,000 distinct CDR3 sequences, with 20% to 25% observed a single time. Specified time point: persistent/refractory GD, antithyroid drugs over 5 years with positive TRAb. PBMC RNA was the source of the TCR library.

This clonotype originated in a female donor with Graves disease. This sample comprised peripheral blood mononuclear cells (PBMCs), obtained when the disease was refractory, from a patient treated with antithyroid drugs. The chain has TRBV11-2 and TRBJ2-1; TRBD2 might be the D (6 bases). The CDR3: CASSLAGLIYNEQFF. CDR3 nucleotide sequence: TGTGCCAGCAGCTTAGCAGGACTAATCTACAATGAGCAGTTCTTC. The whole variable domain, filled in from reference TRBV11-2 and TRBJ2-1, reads EAGVAQSPRYKIIEKRQSVAFWCNPISGHATLYWYQQILGQGPKLLIQFQNNGVVDDSQLPKDRFSAERLKGVDSTLKIQPAKLEDSAVYLCASSLAGLIYNEQFFGPGTRLTVL.